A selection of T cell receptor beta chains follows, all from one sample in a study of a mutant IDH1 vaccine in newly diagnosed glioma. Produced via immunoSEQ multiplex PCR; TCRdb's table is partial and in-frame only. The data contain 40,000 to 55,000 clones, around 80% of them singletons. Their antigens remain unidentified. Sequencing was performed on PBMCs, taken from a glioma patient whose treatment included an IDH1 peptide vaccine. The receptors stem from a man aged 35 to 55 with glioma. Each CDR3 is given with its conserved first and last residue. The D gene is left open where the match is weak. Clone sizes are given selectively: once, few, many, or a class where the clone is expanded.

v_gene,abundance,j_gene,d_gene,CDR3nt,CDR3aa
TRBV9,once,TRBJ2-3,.,TGTGCCAGCAGCGCCCCGGGGTACGGTACGCAGTATTTT,CASSAPGYGTQYF
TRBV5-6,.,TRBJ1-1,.,TGTGCCAGCAGCTTGGGAGGGGCACAGAACACTGAAGCTTTCTTT,CASSLGGAQNTEAFF
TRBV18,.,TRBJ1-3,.,TGTGCCAGCTCACCACAAGTAGGACAGTCTGGAAACACCATATATTTT,CASSPQVGQSGNTIYF
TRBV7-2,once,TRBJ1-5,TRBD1,TGTGCCAGCAGCTTCCACAGGGGGGGTCAGCCCCAGCATTTT,CASSFHRGGQPQHF
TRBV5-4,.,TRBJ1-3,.,TGTGCCAGCAGCTTTAATGGCAATCGGGGAAGTGGAAACACCATATATTTT,CASSFNGNRGSGNTIYF
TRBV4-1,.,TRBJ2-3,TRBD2,TGCGCCAGCAGCCTCGGGACTAGCGGGACGGTCTCGGGCACAGATACGCAGTATTTT,CASSLGTSGTVSGTDTQYF
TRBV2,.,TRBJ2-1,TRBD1,TGTGCCAGCAAAATGGTCCGGACAGGGGGCGATGAGCAGTTCTTC,CASKMVRTGGDEQFF
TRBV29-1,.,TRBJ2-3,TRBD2,TGCAGCGTTCAGGGGACTAGCGGGAGGGGTAGCACAGATACGCAGTATTTT,CSVQGTSGRGSTDTQYF
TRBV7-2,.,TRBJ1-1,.,TGTGCCAGCAGCCGTGGGCTCACTGAAGCTTTCTTT,CASSRGLTEAFF
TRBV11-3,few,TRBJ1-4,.,TGTGCCAGCAGCTCACGGACACCTAAGAATGAAAAACTGTTTTTT,CASSSRTPKNEKLFF
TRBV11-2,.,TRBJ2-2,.,TGTGCCAGCAGCTTAAGGGGGGCGGGCACCGGGGAGCTGTTTTTT,CASSLRGAGTGELFF
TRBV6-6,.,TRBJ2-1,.,TGTGCCAGCAGTCCCCCCCCAATTGAGAATGAGCAGTTCTTC,CASSPPPIENEQFF
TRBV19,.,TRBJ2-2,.,TGTGCCACTACCGGGAGAGGTTACACCGGGGAGCTGTTTTTT,CATTGRGYTGELFF
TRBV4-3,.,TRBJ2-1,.,TGCGCCAGCAGCCAAGATCGGATATACCCGTACAATGAGCAGTTCTTC,CASSQDRIYPYNEQFF
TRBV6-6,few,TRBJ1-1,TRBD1,TGTGCCAGCAGTTGGGACAGGCTGAACACTGAAGCTTTCTTT,CASSWDRLNTEAFF
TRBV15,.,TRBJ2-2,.,TGTGCCACCAGCAGAGATCGGGGTAGGAGGGAGCGGACCGGGGAGCTGTTTTTT,CATSRDRGRRERTGELFF
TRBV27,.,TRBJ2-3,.,TGTGCCAGCAGTTTACGGGCAGATACGCAGTATTTT,CASSLRADTQYF
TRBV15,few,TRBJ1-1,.,TGTGCCACCAGCAGAGCCCGCACTGAAGCTTTCTTT,CATSRARTEAFF
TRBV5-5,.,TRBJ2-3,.,TGTGCCAGCAGCTTGGGCGATACGCAGTATTTT,CASSLGDTQYF
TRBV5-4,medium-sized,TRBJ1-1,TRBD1,TGTGCCAGCAGCCCCGGACAGGGGACTGAAGCTTTCTTT,CASSPGQGTEAFF
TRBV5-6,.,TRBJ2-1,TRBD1,TGTGCCAGCAGCTTGTCGGTACAGGGGTACAATGAGCAGTTCTTC,CASSLSVQGYNEQFF
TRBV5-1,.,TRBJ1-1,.,TGCGCCAGCAGCTTGGCGCCAGCGAACACTGAAGCTTTCTTT,CASSLAPANTEAFF
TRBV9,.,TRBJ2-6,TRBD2,TGTGCCAGCAGCGCCATTGAGGTGGGAGGGGTGTATAGTGGGGCCAACGTCCTGACTTTC,CASSAIEVGGVYSGANVLTF
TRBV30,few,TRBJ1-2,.,TGTGCCTGGAGTACCATCGGGGTTAACTATGGCTACACCTTC,CAWSTIGVNYGYTF
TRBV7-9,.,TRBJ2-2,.,TGTGCCAGCGAACAAACCCCCGGGGAGCTGTTTTTT,CASEQTPGELFF
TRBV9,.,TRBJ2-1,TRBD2,TGTGCCAGCAGCGTATCAGCGGGGCGGGCTGATGAGCAGTTCTTC,CASSVSAGRADEQFF
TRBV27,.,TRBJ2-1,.,TGTGCCAGCAGTTCTCCCCACATAGGCAATGAGCAGTTCTTC,CASSSPHIGNEQFF
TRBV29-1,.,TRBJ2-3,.,TGCAGCGTTGAAGATTGGGCAGGGGCGGCAGATACGCAGTATTTT,CSVEDWAGAADTQYF
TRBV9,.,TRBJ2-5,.,TGTGCCAGCAGCGTAGTCGGGGGACAAGAGACCCAGTACTTC,CASSVVGGQETQYF
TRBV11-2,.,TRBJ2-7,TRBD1,TGTGCCAGCAGTTCAGGGGGCTTAACCTACGAGCAGTACTTC,CASSSGGLTYEQYF
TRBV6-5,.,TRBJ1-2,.,TGTGCCAGCAGTTACGAGGGTCTTGGCTACACCTTC,CASSYEGLGYTF
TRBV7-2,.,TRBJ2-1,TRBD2,TGTGCCAGCAGCTTAGTTCCCAGCGGGAATTACAATGAGCAGTTCTTC,CASSLVPSGNYNEQFF
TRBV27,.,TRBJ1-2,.,TGTGCCAGCAGCAAAACAGGGCGCGGCTACACCTTC,CASSKTGRGYTF
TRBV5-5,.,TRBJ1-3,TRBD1,TGTGCCAGCAGCTTCACAGGGGTCTCGGGAAACACCATATATTTT,CASSFTGVSGNTIYF
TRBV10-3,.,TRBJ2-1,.,TGTGCCATCAGTGTCGGGGCGGGATACTCCTACAATGAGCAGTTCTTC,CAISVGAGYSYNEQFF
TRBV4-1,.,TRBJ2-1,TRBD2,TGCGCCAGCAGCCGCCGCTGGGGACTAGCGGCCAGCTTGTCCAATGAGCAGTTCTTC,CASSRRWGLAASLSNEQFF
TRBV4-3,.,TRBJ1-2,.,TGCGCCAGCAGCCAAGATGGGGGCCATATCTATGGCTACACCTTC,CASSQDGGHIYGYTF
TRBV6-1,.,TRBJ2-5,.,TGTGCCAGTGAGAGGGAGACCCAGTACTTC,CASERETQYF
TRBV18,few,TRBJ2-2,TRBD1,TGTGCCAGCTCACCACCTAAGACAGGGAAGACACTGAACACCGGGGAGCTGTTTTTT,CASSPPKTGKTLNTGELFF
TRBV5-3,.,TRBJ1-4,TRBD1,TGTGCCAGAAGCCCGACAGGGGTGGATGAAAAACTGTTTTTT,CARSPTGVDEKLFF
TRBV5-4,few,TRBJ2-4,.,TGTGCCAGCAGCCAGAGTTTTGGACTTGGCAAAAACATTCAGTACTTC,CASSQSFGLGKNIQYF
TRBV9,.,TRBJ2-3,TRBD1,TGTGCCAGCAGCCGAGAACCCGGACAGGGGCTGTTTAGCACAGATACGCAGTATTTT,CASSREPGQGLFSTDTQYF
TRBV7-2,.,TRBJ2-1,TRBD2,TGTGCCAGCAGCCTCCAAGCGGCTAGCGGTAATGAGCAGTTCTTC,CASSLQAASGNEQFF
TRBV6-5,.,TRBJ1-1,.,TGTGCCAGCGGAGTTCGTGAAGCTTTCTTT,CASGVREAFF
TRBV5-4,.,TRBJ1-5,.,TGTGCCAGAACAGGGTTCAATCTTTGTGTCGATCAGCCCCAGCATTTT,CARTGFNLCVDQPQHF
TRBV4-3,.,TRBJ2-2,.,TGCGCCAGCAGCCAAGATCGGACGAACACCGGGGAGCTGTTTTTT,CASSQDRTNTGELFF
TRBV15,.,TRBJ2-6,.,TGTGCCACCAGCAGAGATGGCAGCTCTGGGGCCAACGTCCTGACTTTC,CATSRDGSSGANVLTF
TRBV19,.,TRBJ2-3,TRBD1,TGTGCCAGTAGTCCCCTGGACAGGGGAGAAGAGGCGCAGTATTTT,CASSPLDRGEEAQYF
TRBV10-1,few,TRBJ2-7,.,TGCGCCAGCAGTGAGACGGGCCTCTACGAGCAGTACTTC,CASSETGLYEQYF
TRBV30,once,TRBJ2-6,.,TGTGCCTGGTGCCCCGGCGGGGCCAACGTCCTGACTTTC,CAWCPGGANVLTF
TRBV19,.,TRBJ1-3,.,TGTGCCAGTAGTATGGGCAGGCTCGGGGCCATATATTTT,CASSMGRLGAIYF
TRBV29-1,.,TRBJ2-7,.,TGCAGCGTTACGGAGAGCTCCTACGAGCAGTACTTC,CSVTESSYEQYF
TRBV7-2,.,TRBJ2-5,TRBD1,TGTGCCAGCAGCTCTCAGCCGGGACAGGGGCCCTCCGGAGAGACCCAGTACTTC,CASSSQPGQGPSGETQYF